The entry that follows covers one TCR beta chain sequence. These data come from a study of STAT5B mutations in CD4+ large granular lymphocyte leukemia. Data came from immunoSEQ multiplex PCR; TCRdb stores just in-frame clones and leaves some out. The table records around 37,000 clones, over 70% of them present only once. In germline, CDR1 is SEHNR, CDR2 FQNEAQ (reference sequence). The ends were cut back, 1 base at V and 4 bases at J, with 8 bases in the middle. This CDR3 spans 14 amino acids. This receptor was taken from a human donor in good health. This chain connects TRBV7-9 to TRBJ1-3; the D is unclear. Sequencing was done on a sample of CD4+ T cells from blood buffy coats. Here the CDR3 reads CASSLEAEGNTIYF. Written as DNA, the CDR3 is TGTGCCAGCAGCTTAGAGGCAGAGGGAAACACCATATATTTT.